Listed below are T cell receptor beta chains from one sample, sequenced in a study of cytotoxic CD8 clonotypes in ibrutinib-treated CLL. The data were produced by immunoSEQ multiplex PCR, yet TCRdb's version contains in-frame clones alone and is incomplete. The data hold more than 110,000 clones, with roughly three quarters observed a single time. The material sequenced was PBMCs, taken after 24 months of ibrutinib treatment. The receptors were sampled from a human donor with chronic lymphocytic leukemia. Both conserved end residues are part of each CDR3. A D gene is named only where the DNA matches it firmly. Not all rows give a size; the values are once, few, many and, for expanded clones, a class.

>TRBV25-1|TRBJ2-3|TRBD2|few
CASGSGDTDTQYF
TGTGCCAGCGGTAGCGGGGATACAGATACGCAGTATTTT
>TRBV28|TRBJ2-7|NA|NA
CASSLWASGGGEQYF
TGTGCCAGCAGTTTATGGGCTAGCGGAGGGGGGGAGCAGTACTTC
>TRBV28|TRBJ2-6|NA|NA
CASSFLRSDYKISGANVLTF
TGTGCCAGCAGTTTTTTGAGATCGGACTACAAGATCTCTGGGGCCAACGTCCTGACTTTC
>TRBV6-5|TRBJ2-3|NA|NA
CASSYPQGGTQYF
TGTGCCAGCAGTTACCCACAGGGAGGTACGCAGTATTTT
>TRBV28|TRBJ2-3|TRBD1|NA
CASSSSGQGGDTQYF
TGTGCCAGCAGTTCCTCGGGACAGGGCGGAGATACGCAGTATTTT
>TRBV6-1|TRBJ2-1|NA|NA
CASPPRAGKGGEQFF
TGTGCCAGCCCCCCGCGGGCGGGGAAGGGTGGTGAGCAGTTCTTC
>TRBV7-2|TRBJ2-3|NA|NA
CASSLYGDTQYF
TGTGCCAGCAGCTTATACGGGGATACGCAGTATTTT
>TRBV7-8|TRBJ1-6|TRBD1|NA
CASSLAQDRGNSPLHF
TGTGCCAGCAGCTTAGCGCAGGACAGGGGTAATTCACCCCTCCACTTT
>TRBV5-1|TRBJ2-1|NA|NA
CASSTQGALSYNEQFF
TGCGCCAGCAGCACACAGGGTGCCCTCTCCTACAATGAGCAGTTCTTC
>TRBV28|TRBJ1-1|NA|once
CASSLWPNTEAFF
TGTGCCAGCAGTTTATGGCCGAACACTGAAGCTTTCTTT
>TRBV28|TRBJ1-1|NA|NA
CASGWGRGTEAFF
TGTGCCAGCGGATGGGGCAGAGGGACTGAAGCTTTCTTT
>TRBV23-1|TRBJ1-2|NA|NA
CASSPPPRGYGYTF
TGCGCCAGCAGTCCCCCGCCCCGGGGCTATGGCTACACCTTC
>TRBV13|TRBJ1-4|NA|NA
CASSRRVLGEKLFF
TGTGCCAGCAGCCGACGGGTTCTGGGTGAAAAACTGTTTTTT
>TRBV6-5|TRBJ2-7|TRBD1|NA
CATSGTGPHEQYF
TGTGCCACCTCCGGGACAGGGCCTCACGAGCAGTACTTC
>TRBV2|TRBJ1-2|TRBD1|many
CASNRGAGGPSAYGYTF
TGTGCCAGCAACCGAGGGGCAGGGGGCCCCTCCGCTTATGGCTACACCTTC
>TRBV5-1|TRBJ2-6|NA|few
CASSLGQTGANVLTF
TGCGCCAGCAGCTTGGGCCAGACTGGGGCCAACGTCCTGACTTTC
>TRBV30|TRBJ2-7|NA|NA
CAWRAGPTNEQYF
TGTGCCTGGAGGGCCGGGCCCACCAACGAGCAGTACTTC
>TRBV6-6|TRBJ2-7|NA|NA
CASSYPPGGSYEQYF
TGTGCCAGCAGTTACCCCCCAGGGGGGTCCTACGAGCAGTACTTC
>TRBV5-1|TRBJ2-1|NA|NA
CASSPLTGPNEQFF
TGCGCCAGCAGCCCCCTGACCGGCCCCAATGAGCAGTTCTTC
>TRBV5-1|TRBJ2-7|TRBD2|NA
CASSLGAGVFEQYF
TGCGCCAGCAGCTTGGGGGCGGGGGTCTTCGAGCAGTACTTC
>TRBV21-1|TRBJ2-1|NA|NA
CASRSYNEQFF
TGTGCCAGCAGGTCCTACAATGAGCAGTTCTTC
>TRBV18|TRBJ2-1|TRBD2|NA
CASSPGTSGNNEQFF
TGTGCCAGCTCACCAGGGACTAGCGGTAACAATGAGCAGTTCTTC
>TRBV7-2|TRBJ2-2|TRBD2|once
CASSLGGTSNTGELFF
TGTGCCAGCAGCTTAGGGGGGACTAGTAACACCGGGGAGCTGTTTTTT
>TRBV7-2|TRBJ2-1|TRBD1|once
CASSTGQGSYNEQFF
TGTGCCAGCAGCACCGGACAGGGAAGCTACAATGAGCAGTTCTTC
>TRBV28|TRBJ2-7|NA|NA
CASTTPGAGRYEQYF
TGTGCCAGCACCACCCCGGGGGCAGGGCGCTACGAGCAGTACTTC
>TRBV4-2|TRBJ2-1|NA|NA
CASSQEGEQFF
TGTGCCAGCAGCCAAGAAGGTGAGCAGTTCTTC
>TRBV5-6|TRBJ2-6|NA|NA
CASRAVSGANVLTF
TGTGCCAGCAGGGCGGTCTCTGGGGCCAACGTCCTGACTTTC
>TRBV19|TRBJ2-1|TRBD2|NA
CASSMAGLADYNEQFF
TGTGCCAGTAGTATGGCCGGACTAGCGGATTACAATGAGCAGTTCTTC
>TRBV6-5|TRBJ2-7|TRBD1|NA
CASSSGQASSYEQYF
TGTGCCAGCAGTTCCGGACAGGCGAGCTCCTACGAGCAGTACTTC
>TRBV6-5|TRBJ1-4|TRBD1|once
CASRLTGSNEKLFF
TGTGCCAGCAGGCTGACAGGGTCTAATGAAAAACTGTTTTTT
>TRBV13|TRBJ2-5|NA|NA
CASSLGRGSETQYF
TGTGCCAGCAGCTTAGGACGGGGCAGCGAGACCCAGTACTTC
>TRBV18|TRBJ1-5|TRBD1|NA
CASSPPGLLQGTNQPQHF
TGTGCCAGCTCACCACCGGGGCTCTTACAGGGGACCAATCAGCCCCAGCATTTT
>TRBV11-3|TRBJ2-5|NA|NA
CASSLGGAYQETQYF
TGTGCCAGCAGCTTAGGAGGAGCGTACCAAGAGACCCAGTACTTC
>TRBV28|TRBJ2-7|NA|NA
CASSWFGYEQYF
TGTGCCAGCAGCTGGTTTGGCTACGAGCAGTACTTC
>TRBV2|TRBJ2-4|NA|NA
CASSESDSSAKNIQYF
TGTGCCAGCAGTGAATCGGATAGCTCAGCCAAAAACATTCAGTACTTC
>TRBV7-8|TRBJ1-1|NA|NA
CASSRRPENTEAFF
TGTGCCAGCAGCCGACGTCCAGAGAACACTGAAGCTTTCTTT
>TRBV2|TRBJ2-1|TRBD1|few
CASSEDRGNNEQFF
TGTGCCAGCAGTGAAGACAGGGGAAACAATGAGCAGTTCTTC
>TRBV5-1|TRBJ1-5|NA|many
CASSLGLDSNQPQHF
TGCGCCAGCAGCTTGGGTCTCGATAGCAATCAGCCCCAGCATTTT
>TRBV5-1|TRBJ1-2|NA|NA
CASSLTGTPGDTF
TGCGCCAGCAGCTTGACCGGGACTCCTGGGGACACCTTC
>TRBV28|TRBJ2-3|NA|NA
CASSWRTRTDTQYF
TGTGCCAGCAGTTGGAGGACCCGCACAGATACGCAGTATTTT
>TRBV9|TRBJ2-6|TRBD1|NA
CASSVGTGSSGANVLTF
TGTGCCAGCAGCGTGGGGACAGGGAGCTCTGGGGCCAACGTCCTGACTTTC